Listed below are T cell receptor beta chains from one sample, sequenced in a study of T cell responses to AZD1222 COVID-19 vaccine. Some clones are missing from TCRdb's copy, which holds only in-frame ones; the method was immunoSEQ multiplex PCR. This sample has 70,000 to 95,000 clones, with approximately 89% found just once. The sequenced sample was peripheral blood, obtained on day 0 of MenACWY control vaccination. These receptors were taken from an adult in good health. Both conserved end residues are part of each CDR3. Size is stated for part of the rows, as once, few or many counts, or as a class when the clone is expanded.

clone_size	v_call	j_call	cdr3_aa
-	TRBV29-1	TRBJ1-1	CSVDDAGTERTEAFF
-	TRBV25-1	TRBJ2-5	CASSELGTEKETQYF
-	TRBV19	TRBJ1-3	CASSIDRGNYGNTIYF
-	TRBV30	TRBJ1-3	CAWSVTTAPSGNTIYF
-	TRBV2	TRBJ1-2	CASSVDRNYGYTF
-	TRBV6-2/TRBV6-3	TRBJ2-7	CASSYSNVRGGYEQYF
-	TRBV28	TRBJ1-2	CASSIGGKGYTF
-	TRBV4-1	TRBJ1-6	CASSQDLRGRVLHF
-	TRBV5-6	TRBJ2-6	CASSWQGTGANVLTF
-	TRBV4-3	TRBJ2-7	CASSQALASQQYF
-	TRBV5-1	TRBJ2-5	CASSLDRAQETQYF
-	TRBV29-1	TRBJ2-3	CSEGQGTDTQYF
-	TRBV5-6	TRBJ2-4	CASSWDTENIQYF
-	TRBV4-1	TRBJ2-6	CASSQPIPSGANVLTF
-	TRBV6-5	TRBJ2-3	CASSAGQGAPDTQYF
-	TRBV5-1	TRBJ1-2	CASSLAGTAYGYTF
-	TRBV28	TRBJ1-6	CASSLIGQGNSPLHF
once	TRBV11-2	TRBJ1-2	CASSLDRTGNGYGYTF
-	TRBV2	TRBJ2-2	CASSLLAGNTGELFF
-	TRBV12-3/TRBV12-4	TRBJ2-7	CASSFRGAYEQYF
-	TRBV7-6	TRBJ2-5	CASSQDPSGGEETQYF
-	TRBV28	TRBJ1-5	CATGGVQPQHF
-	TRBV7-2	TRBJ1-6	CASSSAGTSSPLHF
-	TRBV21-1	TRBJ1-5	CASSKRGALEPQHF
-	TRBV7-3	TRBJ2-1	CASSIGGPAYNEQFF
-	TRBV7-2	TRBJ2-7	CASSLAGEPYEQYF
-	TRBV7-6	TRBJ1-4	CASSLVRQGGEKLFF
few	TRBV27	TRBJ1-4	CASTKIGEKLFF
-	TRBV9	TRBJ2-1	CASSQGQGQNNEQFF
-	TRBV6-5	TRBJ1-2	CASLRESGYTF
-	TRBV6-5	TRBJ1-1	CASSYSGWTEAFF
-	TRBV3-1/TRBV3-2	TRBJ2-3	CASSRRGTDTQYF
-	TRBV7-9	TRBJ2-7	CASSLRQGFSSYEQYF
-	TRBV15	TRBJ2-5	CATSRSRGLKETQYF
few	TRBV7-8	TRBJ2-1	CASSFREDSYNEQFF
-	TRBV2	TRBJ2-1	CASREFLVSYNEQFF
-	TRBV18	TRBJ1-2	CASSPGEGTSGYTF
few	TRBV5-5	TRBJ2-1	CASSIDSGGYNEQFF
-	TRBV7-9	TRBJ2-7	CASSLASGQGASEQYF
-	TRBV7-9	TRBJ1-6	CASSLGSSPLHF
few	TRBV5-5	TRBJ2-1	CASSPLGATSHEQFF
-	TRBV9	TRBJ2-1	CASSLTGLSYNEQFF
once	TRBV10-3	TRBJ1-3	CATRAAGGSGNTIYF
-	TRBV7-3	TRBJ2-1	CASRTPSGNEQFF
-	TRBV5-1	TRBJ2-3	CASSSSSGATDTQYF
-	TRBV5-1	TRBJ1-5	CASRMNDNQPQHF